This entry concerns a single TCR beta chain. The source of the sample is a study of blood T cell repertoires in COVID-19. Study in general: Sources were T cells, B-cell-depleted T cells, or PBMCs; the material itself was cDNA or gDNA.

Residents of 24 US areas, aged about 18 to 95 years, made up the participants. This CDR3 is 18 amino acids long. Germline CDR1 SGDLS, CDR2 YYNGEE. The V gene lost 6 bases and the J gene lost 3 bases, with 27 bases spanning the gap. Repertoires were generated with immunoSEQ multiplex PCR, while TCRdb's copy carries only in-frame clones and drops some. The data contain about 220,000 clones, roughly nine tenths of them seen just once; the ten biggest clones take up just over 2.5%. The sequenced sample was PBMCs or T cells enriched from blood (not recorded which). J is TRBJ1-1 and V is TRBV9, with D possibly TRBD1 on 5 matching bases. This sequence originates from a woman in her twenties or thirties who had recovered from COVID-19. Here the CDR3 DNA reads TGTGCCAGCAACTCAAACGCGGGAGGGGTCGTAGGGGACACTGAAGCTTTCTTT. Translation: CASNSNAGGVVGDTEAFF.